These 8 T cell receptor beta chains were all obtained from the same sample, sequenced in a study of T cells in Graves' hyperthyroidism and ophthalmopathy. Regions amplified from RNA transcripts were the TCR beta CDR3 regions. An initial round of RT-PCR targeting the TCR CDR3 relied on the HTBI primer set. TCRdb recomputed calls from the multiplex PCR reads with MiXCR, one row per CDR3 protein. The data hold more than 500,000 distinct CDR3 sequences, with around 46% observed a single time. Sequenced input: peripheral blood or thyroid tissue (not recorded which). Every receptor here comes from an adult woman with Graves' disease, either hyperthyroidism or ophthalmopathy (not recorded which).

This clonotype showed up many times. V usage is TRBV5-1 and J usage is TRBJ2-7; D is ambiguous. The CDR3 length is 13 residues. Trimming removed 4 bases from V and 6 bases from J, with 14 bases in between. CDR1 and CDR2 from the germline V gene are SGHRS and YFSETQ. This chain's CDR3 is CASSRGPTLEQYF. DNA of the CDR3: TGCGCCAGCAGCCGTGGGCCAACTCTCGAGCAGTACTTC.

The chain links TRBV7-9 to TRBJ1-1, with D maybe TRBD1 (5 bases). The CDR3 loop spans 15 amino acids. Trimming pared 8 bases from V and 4 bases from J, leaving 20 bases between. Germline V gene sequence: CDR1 SEHNR, CDR2 FQNEAQ (reference sequence). CDR3 sequence reads: CASQPAGRGFTEAFF. CDR3 nucleotides: TGTGCCAGCCAGCCGGCGGGGCGAGGGTTCACTGAAGCTTTCTTT. Using reference TRBV7-9 and TRBJ1-1 for the parts outside the CDR3, the full variable domain is DTGVSQNPRHKITKRGQNVTFRCDPISEHNRLYWYRQTLGQGPEFLTYFQNEAQLEKSRLLSDRFSAERPKGSFSTLEIQRTEQGDSAMYLCASQPAGRGFTEAFFGQGTRLTVV.

V gene TRBV10-3 combines with J gene TRBJ1-1; 8 bases are a match to TRBD1. Germline loops: CDR1 ENHRY, CDR2 SYGVKD. V lost 4 bases and J lost 1; bases outside the gene matches: 5. The CDR3 is 15 amino acids. CDR3 in amino acids: CAISGLGQGNTEAFF. DNA for the CDR3: TGTGCCATCAGTGGGTTAGGACAGGGGAACACTGAAGCTTTCTTT.

The CDR3 loop reads CAISESRESTYEQYF. For the CDR3, the DNA is TGTGCCATCAGTGAGTCGCGGGAGTCGACCTACGAGCAGTACTTC. The V gene is TRBV10-3, the J gene TRBJ2-7, with 7 positions matching TRBD2. This CDR3 has 15 amino acids. Germline V CDR1 and CDR2: ENHRY, SYGVKD. Trimming at V came to 0 bases and at J to 2 bases, leaving 4 bases not matched to a gene.

The rearrangement uses TRBV11-3 and TRBJ1-2; the match to TRBD1 covers 10 bases. Trimming cost V 6 bases and J 6 bases; bases outside gene matches: 13. CDR3 length equals 16 residues. Per germline, CDR1 SGHNT and CDR2 YENEEA. The CDR3: CASSPFPGQGVNGYTF. The CDR3 DNA reads as TGTGCCAGCAGTCCATTCCCCGGACAGGGGGTGAATGGCTACACCTTC.

A few counts support this clonotype. V is TRBV29-1 and J is TRBJ1-4, with D uncertain. This CDR3 spans 13 amino acids. Deletions cut 4 bases from V and 5 bases from J, with 11 bases between. Germline CDR1 is SQVTM and CDR2 is ANQGSEA. CDR3 nucleotide sequence: TGCAGCGTTGCCGATGGATCCAATGAAAAACTGTTTTTT. It is translated as CSVADGSNEKLFF.

In its sample, this clonotype was seen many times. The rearrangement joins TRBV12-3 or TRBV12-4 to TRBJ2-5; D is unresolved. Deletions cut 4 bases from V and 2 bases from J, with 11 bases between. The CDR3 consists of 14 residues. CDR3 coding DNA: TGTGCCAGCAGTTGGTTGACCACTCAAGAGACCCAGTACTTC. This sequence encodes CASSWLTTQETQYF.

For this clonotype: A much larger clone is a single base away; this may be a read error. In nucleotides, the CDR3 is TGTGCCAGCAGCCTCGAGTCAGATTACTACAAGCAGTACTTC. Its translation: CASSLESDYYKQYF. The chain combines TRBV12-3 or TRBV12-4 with TRBJ2-7; D is ambiguous. The CDR3 has 14 residues.